This paragraph reports one T cell receptor beta chain. Its antigen is undetermined. This record belongs to a study of cytomegalovirus exposure and HLA in healthy donors. The PCR ran on 60 Vbeta and 13 Jbeta primers. Some clones are missing from TCRdb's copy, which holds only in-frame ones; the method was immunoSEQ multiplex PCR. The listing records tens of thousands of clones. Points from the study as a whole: In all likelihood, a cluster of highly shared sequence variants was a sequencing artifact. Three CMV-associated chains were confirmed in vitro to be specific for CMV antigens.

The V gene end was trimmed by 1 base and the J gene end by 9 bases; junction bases not matched to a gene: 13. Germline V gives CDR1 SGHRS, CDR2 YFSETQ. CDR3 size: 16 residues. This clonotype was sampled from a woman in her twenties or thirties in good health and CMV-seronegative. The V gene is TRBV5-1, the J gene TRBJ2-1; 7 bases map to TRBD1. The sample was PBMCs. Written as DNA, the CDR3 is TGCGCCAGCAGCTTGATAGTACAGGGGAGTGGGAGTGAGCAGTTCTTC. Residues: CASSLIVQGSGSEQFF.